The rows below give T cell receptor beta chains drawn from one sample of a study of blood T cell repertoires in COVID-19. Clones were sequenced by immunoSEQ multiplex PCR, and TCRdb holds only the in-frame ones, with some missing. In the table there are 200,000 to 250,000 clones, around 83% of which are singletons. Material: PBMCs or T cells enriched from blood (not recorded which). The origin of the receptors is a woman in her 40s with acute COVID-19. The CDR3 runs from the conserved cysteine through the conserved F or W. A D gene is named only where the DNA matches it firmly. The size entry is marked missing in some rows and otherwise reads once, few, many or a size class.

V: TRBV28
J: TRBJ2-5
D: NA
size: NA
CDR3: CASNPGHLKETQYF
DNA: TGTGCCAGCAATCCGGGACATCTCAAAGAGACCCAGTACTTC

V: TRBV4-2
J: TRBJ2-1
D: TRBD2
size: NA
CDR3: CASSQRLAGQHNEQFF
DNA: TGTGCCAGCAGCCAAAGACTAGCGGGACAACACAATGAGCAGTTCTTC

V: TRBV2
J: TRBJ1-4
D: NA
size: once
CDR3: CASSEARSGGRGEKLFF
DNA: TGTGCCAGCAGTGAAGCGCGTTCGGGGGGAAGGGGTGAAAAACTGTTTTTT

V: TRBV6-5
J: TRBJ2-2
D: NA
size: NA
CDR3: CASRSAGIGRELFF
DNA: TGTGCCAGCAGGAGTGCAGGGATCGGCCGGGAGCTGTTTTTT

V: TRBV3-1/TRBV3-2
J: TRBJ1-2
D: NA
size: once
CDR3: CASSPKGTRGSGYTF
DNA: TGTGCCAGCAGCCCCAAAGGGACACGAGGTAGTGGCTACACCTTC

V: TRBV19
J: TRBJ2-5
D: NA
size: NA
CDR3: CASTPGQPGLETQYF
DNA: TGTGCCAGTACTCCAGGGCAGCCAGGGTTGGAGACCCAGTACTTC

V: TRBV9
J: TRBJ2-2
D: TRBD1
size: few
CDR3: CASKEGPGQTGELFF
DNA: TGTGCCAGCAAGGAAGGGCCGGGACAGACCGGGGAGCTGTTTTTT

V: TRBV28
J: TRBJ2-2
D: NA
size: NA
CDR3: CASSFSAGSWELFF
DNA: TGTGCCAGCAGTTTCTCCGCAGGTTCCTGGGAGCTGTTTTTT

V: TRBV2
J: TRBJ1-2
D: TRBD1
size: NA
CDR3: CASRSHRGERGGYTF
DNA: TGTGCCAGCAGGTCCCACAGGGGCGAGAGGGGTGGCTACACCTTC

V: TRBV18
J: TRBJ2-5
D: TRBD2
size: NA
CDR3: CASSRTSGEQETQYF
DNA: TGTGCCAGCTCCCGGACTAGCGGGGAACAAGAGACCCAGTACTTC

V: TRBV10-2
J: TRBJ2-1
D: TRBD2
size: NA
CDR3: CASSGPGLAGGYEQFF
DNA: TGCGCCAGCAGTGGCCCCGGACTAGCGGGAGGGTATGAGCAGTTCTTC

V: TRBV10-3
J: TRBJ1-1
D: NA
size: NA
CDR3: CAISGPKGHAALNTEAFF
DNA: TGTGCCATCAGTGGGCCAAAGGGACACGCGGCATTGAACACTGAAGCTTTCTTT

V: TRBV19
J: TRBJ1-4
D: TRBD1
size: few
CDR3: CASSSRPGQGEKLFF
DNA: TGTGCCAGTAGTTCACGACCGGGACAGGGGGAAAAACTGTTTTTT

V: TRBV5-1
J: TRBJ1-1
D: NA
size: NA
CDR3: CASSFSSGAGFTEAFF
DNA: TGCGCCAGCAGCTTTAGCTCTGGGGCAGGGTTCACTGAAGCTTTCTTT

V: TRBV4-2
J: TRBJ1-3
D: NA
size: NA
CDR3: CASSPGTYGGNTIYF
DNA: TGTGCCAGCAGCCCCGGGACTTACGGCGGAAACACCATATATTTT

V: TRBV19
J: TRBJ1-5
D: NA
size: NA
CDR3: CASSIVGSAINQPQHF
DNA: TGTGCCAGTAGTATAGTGGGCAGTGCAATCAATCAGCCCCAGCATTTT

V: TRBV7-2
J: TRBJ2-4
D: NA
size: NA
CDR3: CASSLGGPLADIQYF
DNA: TGTGCCAGCAGCTTAGGTGGCCCTTTGGCCGACATTCAGTACTTC

V: TRBV6-1
J: TRBJ1-5
D: TRBD1
size: NA
CDR3: CASSETGVGNQPQHF
DNA: TGTGCCAGCAGTGAGACAGGGGTTGGCAATCAGCCCCAGCATTTT

V: TRBV24-1
J: TRBJ1-2
D: NA
size: few
CDR3: CATSETTGTWEGYTF
DNA: TGTGCCACCAGTGAGACGACCGGGACATGGGAAGGCTACACCTTC

V: TRBV19
J: TRBJ1-6
D: NA
size: NA
CDR3: CASSLTTSNSPLHF
DNA: TGTGCCAGTAGTCTCACCACATCCAATTCACCCCTCCACTTT

V: TRBV30
J: TRBJ2-3
D: TRBD1
size: NA
CDR3: CAWSVQGAYTDTQYF
DNA: TGTGCCTGGAGTGTACAGGGGGCTTACACAGATACGCAGTATTTT

V: TRBV5-6
J: TRBJ2-7
D: TRBD2
size: NA
CDR3: CASSPWTSGNYEQYF
DNA: TGTGCCAGCAGCCCCTGGACTAGCGGGAACTACGAGCAGTACTTC

V: TRBV3-1/TRBV3-2
J: TRBJ2-2
D: TRBD2
size: NA
CDR3: CASSPWTSGRRANTGELFF
DNA: TGTGCCAGCAGCCCGTGGACTAGCGGGAGGAGGGCGAACACCGGGGAGCTGTTTTTT

V: TRBV9
J: TRBJ2-5
D: NA
size: NA
CDR3: CASSARQVTRGIETQYF
DNA: TGTGCCAGCAGCGCACGACAAGTTACCCGGGGGATAGAGACCCAGTACTTC

V: TRBV28
J: TRBJ2-7
D: NA
size: NA
CDR3: CASRLQGYEQYF
DNA: TGTGCCAGCAGACTACAGGGCTACGAGCAGTACTTC

V: TRBV7-9
J: TRBJ1-2
D: NA
size: few
CDR3: CASSLGENYGYTF
DNA: TGTGCCAGCAGCTTAGGGGAGAACTATGGCTACACCTTC

V: TRBV18
J: TRBJ1-4
D: NA
size: NA
CDR3: CASSPPTGTGELFF
DNA: TGTGCCAGCTCACCCCCCACAGGGACGGGCGAACTGTTTTTT

V: TRBV25-1
J: TRBJ2-5
D: TRBD1
size: once
CDR3: CASSELGGTGEGETQYF
DNA: TGTGCCAGCAGTGAATTGGGGGGGACAGGGGAGGGAGAGACCCAGTACTTC

V: TRBV11-2
J: TRBJ1-3
D: NA
size: NA
CDR3: CASSLVGASGNTIYF
DNA: TGTGCCAGCAGCTTAGTTGGGGCCTCTGGAAACACCATATATTTT

V: TRBV28
J: TRBJ1-5
D: NA
size: once
CDR3: CASKAGNSNQPQHF
DNA: TGTGCCAGCAAGGCAGGGAATAGCAATCAGCCCCAGCATTTT

V: TRBV28
J: TRBJ2-7
D: TRBD2
size: NA
CDR3: CASSPATSGRATGSYEQYF
DNA: TGTGCCAGCAGTCCCGCGACTAGCGGGAGGGCTACGGGGTCCTACGAGCAGTACTTC

V: TRBV28
J: TRBJ1-2
D: NA
size: once
CDR3: CASSTTGDNYGYTF
DNA: TGTGCCAGCAGTACAACAGGAGACAACTATGGCTACACCTTC

V: TRBV7-3
J: TRBJ2-2
D: NA
size: once
CDR3: CASSFPRAEGTGELFF
DNA: TGTGCCAGCAGCTTTCCGCGAGCGGAGGGCACCGGGGAGCTGTTTTTT

V: TRBV7-6
J: TRBJ1-3
D: NA
size: NA
CDR3: CASSLASGVRNTIYF
DNA: TGTGCCAGCAGCTTAGCCTCGGGGGTTAGAAACACCATATATTTT

V: TRBV4-1
J: TRBJ1-5
D: TRBD1
size: NA
CDR3: CASSQDVGQGVNQPQHF
DNA: TGCGCCAGCAGCCAAGATGTAGGACAGGGGGTTAATCAGCCCCAGCATTTT

V: TRBV20-1
J: TRBJ2-7
D: TRBD2
size: NA
CDR3: CSANDASGRALLTYEQYF
DNA: TGCAGTGCTAATGATGCTAGCGGGAGGGCCCTCTTGACCTACGAGCAGTACTTC

V: TRBV6-5
J: TRBJ1-2
D: NA
size: NA
CDR3: CASSPLGGRYGYTF
DNA: TGTGCCAGCAGCCCCCTTGGGGGCCGCTATGGCTACACCTTC

V: TRBV24-1
J: TRBJ2-2
D: TRBD2
size: NA
CDR3: CATSDLTSGKIGELFF
DNA: TGTGCCACCAGTGACTTAACTAGCGGGAAGATCGGGGAGCTGTTTTTT

V: TRBV6-1
J: TRBJ1-1
D: NA
size: NA
CDR3: CASSDRQVFF
DNA: TGTGCCAGCAGTGACCGACAAGTTTTCTTT

V: TRBV5-1
J: TRBJ2-7
D: TRBD1
size: NA
CDR3: CASSPAGTGAYEQYF
DNA: TGCGCCAGCAGCCCGGCCGGGACAGGGGCCTACGAGCAGTACTTC

V: TRBV19
J: TRBJ2-7
D: NA
size: NA
CDR3: CASRPSSVISYEQYF
DNA: TGTGCCAGCCGACCGTCCAGCGTTATCTCCTACGAGCAGTACTTC

V: TRBV7-8
J: TRBJ2-7
D: TRBD2
size: few
CDR3: CASSRTSGDTWKQYF
DNA: TGTGCCAGCAGCAGGACTAGCGGGGATACCTGGAAGCAGTACTTC

V: TRBV30
J: TRBJ2-1
D: NA
size: NA
CDR3: CAWSVAGYNEQFF
DNA: TGTGCCTGGAGTGTTGCCGGGTACAATGAGCAGTTCTTC

V: TRBV2
J: TRBJ2-2
D: TRBD1
size: once
CDR3: CASRKQGLGNTGELFF
DNA: TGTGCCAGCCGCAAACAGGGGTTAGGGAACACCGGGGAGCTGTTTTTT

V: TRBV18
J: TRBJ2-1
D: NA
size: NA
CDR3: CASSPGQDTYNEQFF
DNA: TGTGCCAGCTCACCAGGGCAGGATACTTACAATGAGCAGTTCTTC

V: TRBV6-5
J: TRBJ2-2
D: NA
size: NA
CDR3: CASRSSNTGELFF
DNA: TGTGCCAGCAGGTCCTCGAACACCGGGGAGCTGTTTTTT

V: TRBV7-2
J: TRBJ1-5
D: NA
size: NA
CDR3: CASSLSQGPPQHF
DNA: TGTGCCAGCAGCTTATCACAGGGTCCGCCCCAGCATTTT

V: TRBV4-2
J: TRBJ1-4
D: NA
size: once
CDR3: CASSQGLQGFGEKLFF
DNA: TGTGCCAGCAGCCAAGGCCTTCAGGGGTTTGGCGAAAAACTGTTTTTT

V: TRBV5-8
J: TRBJ1-4
D: NA
size: NA
CDR3: CASSSTGWNEKLFF
DNA: TGTGCCAGCAGCTCCACGGGGTGGAATGAAAAACTGTTTTTT

V: TRBV5-5
J: TRBJ2-5
D: NA
size: once
CDR3: CASSPEGGPDETQYF
DNA: TGTGCCAGCAGCCCGGAGGGGGGGCCCGACGAGACCCAGTACTTC